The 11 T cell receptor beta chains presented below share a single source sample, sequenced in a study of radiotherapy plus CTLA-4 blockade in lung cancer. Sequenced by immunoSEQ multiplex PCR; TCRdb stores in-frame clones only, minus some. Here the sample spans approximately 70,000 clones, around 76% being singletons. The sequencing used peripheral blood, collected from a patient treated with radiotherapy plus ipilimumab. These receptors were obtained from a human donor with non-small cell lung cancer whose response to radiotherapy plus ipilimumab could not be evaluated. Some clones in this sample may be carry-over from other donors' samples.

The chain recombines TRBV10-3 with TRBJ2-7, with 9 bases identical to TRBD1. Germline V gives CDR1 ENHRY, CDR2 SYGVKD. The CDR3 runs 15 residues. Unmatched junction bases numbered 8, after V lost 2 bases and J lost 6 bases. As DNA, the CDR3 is TGTGCCATCAGTGAGACACCGGGACAGGGTGGCGAGCAGTACTTC. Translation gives CAISETPGQGGEQYF.

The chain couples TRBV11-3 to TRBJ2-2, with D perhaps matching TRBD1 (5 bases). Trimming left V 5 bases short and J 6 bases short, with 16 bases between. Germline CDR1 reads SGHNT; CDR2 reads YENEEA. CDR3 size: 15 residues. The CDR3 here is CASSPRQGLSGELFF. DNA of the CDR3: TGTGCCAGCAGCCCTCGCCAGGGTCTCTCCGGGGAGCTGTTTTTT.

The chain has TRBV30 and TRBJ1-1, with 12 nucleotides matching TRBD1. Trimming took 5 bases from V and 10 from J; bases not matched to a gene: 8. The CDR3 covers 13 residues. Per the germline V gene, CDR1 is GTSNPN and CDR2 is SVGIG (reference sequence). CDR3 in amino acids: CAWSGTGGLGAFF. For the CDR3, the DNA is TGTGCCTGGTCCGGGACAGGGGGCCTTGGAGCTTTCTTT. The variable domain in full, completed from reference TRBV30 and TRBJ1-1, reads SQTIHQWPATLVQPVGSPLSLECTVEGTSNPNLYWYRQAAGRGLQLLFYSVGIGQISSEVPQNLSASRPQDRQFILSSKKLLLSDSGFYLCAWSGTGGLGAFFGQGTRLTVV.

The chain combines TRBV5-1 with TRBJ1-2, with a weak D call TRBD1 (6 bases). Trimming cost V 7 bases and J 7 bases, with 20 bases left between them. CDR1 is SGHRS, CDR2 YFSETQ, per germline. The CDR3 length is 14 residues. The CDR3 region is CASRVEAGVSGYTF. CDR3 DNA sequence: TGCGCCAGCCGTGTAGAGGCAGGGGTCTCTGGCTACACCTTC.

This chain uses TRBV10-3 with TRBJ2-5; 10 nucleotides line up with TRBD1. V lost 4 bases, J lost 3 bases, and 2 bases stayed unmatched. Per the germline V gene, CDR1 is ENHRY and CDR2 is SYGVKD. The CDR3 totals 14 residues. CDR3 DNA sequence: TGTGCCATCAGTGCAGGGACAGGGGAAGAGACCCAGTACTTC. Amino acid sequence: CAISAGTGEETQYF.

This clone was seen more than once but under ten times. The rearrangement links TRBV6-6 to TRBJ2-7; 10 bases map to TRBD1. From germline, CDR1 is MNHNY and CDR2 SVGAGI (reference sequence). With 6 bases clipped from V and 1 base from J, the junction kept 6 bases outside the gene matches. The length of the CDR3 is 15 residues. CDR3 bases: TGTGCCAGCAGGACGGGACAGGGGAGTTCCTACGAGCAGTACTTC. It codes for CASRTGQGSSYEQYF.

The CDR3 is CASSPDRNYGYTF. In DNA form, the CDR3 reads TGTGCCAGCAGTCCTGACAGGAACTATGGCTACACCTTC. The chain employs TRBV6-1 and TRBJ1-2; D is perhaps TRBD1 (6 bases). The V and J ends lost 5 bases and 2 bases respectively, with 9 bases between them. In germline, CDR1 is MNHNS, CDR2 SASEGT. The CDR3 loop spans 13 amino acids.

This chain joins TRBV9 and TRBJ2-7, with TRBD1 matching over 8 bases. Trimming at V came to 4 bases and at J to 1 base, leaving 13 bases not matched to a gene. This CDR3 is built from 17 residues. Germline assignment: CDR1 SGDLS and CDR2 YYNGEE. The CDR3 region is CASSPNPYGTGSYEQYF. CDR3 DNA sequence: TGTGCCAGCAGCCCTAACCCCTACGGGACAGGATCCTACGAGCAGTACTTC.

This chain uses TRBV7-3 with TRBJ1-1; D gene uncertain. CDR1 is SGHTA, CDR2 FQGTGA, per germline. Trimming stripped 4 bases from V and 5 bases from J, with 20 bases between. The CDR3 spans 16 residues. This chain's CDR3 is CASSYSGRGEGTEAFF. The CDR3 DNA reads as TGTGCCAGCAGCTATTCGGGCCGGGGAGAGGGAACTGAAGCTTTCTTT.

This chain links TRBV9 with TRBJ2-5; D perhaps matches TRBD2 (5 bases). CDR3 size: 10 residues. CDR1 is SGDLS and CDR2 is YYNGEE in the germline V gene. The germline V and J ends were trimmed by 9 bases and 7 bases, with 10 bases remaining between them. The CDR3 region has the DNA TGTGCCACCCCCGAGGGGACCCAGTACTTC. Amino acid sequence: CATPEGTQYF.

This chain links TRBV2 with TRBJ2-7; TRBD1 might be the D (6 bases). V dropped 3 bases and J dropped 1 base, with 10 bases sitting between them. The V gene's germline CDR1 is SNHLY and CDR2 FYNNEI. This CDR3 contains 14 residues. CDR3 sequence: CASSDMQGSYEQYF. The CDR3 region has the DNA TGTGCCAGCAGTGACATGCAGGGGTCCTACGAGCAGTACTTC. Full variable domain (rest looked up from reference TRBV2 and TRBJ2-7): EPEVTQTPSHQVTQMGQEVILRCVPISNHLYFYWYRQILGQKVEFLVSFYNNEISEKSEIFDDQFSVERPDGSNFTLKIRSTKLEDSAMYFCASSDMQGSYEQYFGPGTRLTVT.